The 18 T cell receptor beta chains in this list originate from one sample, sequenced in a study of blood T cell repertoires in COVID-19. Generated by immunoSEQ multiplex PCR, the TCRdb table keeps only in-frame clones and is missing some. The table includes approximately 230,000 clones, nearly 90% detected once. Sequencing was carried out using peripheral blood. The source of these receptors is a woman in her thirties or forties who had recovered from COVID-19.

This clone was recorded at least ten times. The chain has TRBV5-1 and TRBJ2-1; D unclear. V lost 0 bases, J lost 2 bases, and 12 bases lay in between. CDR1 is SGHRS, CDR2 YFSETQ, per germline. There are 16 residues in the CDR3. The CDR3 reads CASSLGASTTYNEQFF. CDR3 DNA: TGCGCCAGCAGCTTGGGTGCCTCAACAACCTACAATGAGCAGTTCTTC.

J is TRBJ1-2 and V is TRBV7-8, with TRBD1 identical over 12 bases. The CDR3 loop spans 15 amino acids. CDR1 is SGHVS, CDR2 FQNEAQ, per germline. V lost 3 bases and J lost 4; bases outside the gene matches: 3. Here the CDR3 DNA reads TGTGCCAGCAGCTTGGGACAGGGGGCTTCCTATGGCTACACCTTC. As protein: CASSLGQGASYGYTF.

The chain uses TRBV25-1 and TRBJ1-2, with unresolved D. Germline CDR1 reads MGHDK; CDR2 reads SYGVNS. V was clipped by 1 base and J by 3 bases, with 3 bases between them. The CDR3 has 12 amino acids. The CDR3 reads CASSESDYGYTF. DNA for the CDR3: TGTGCCAGCAGTGAATCGGACTATGGCTACACCTTC.

This clone occurred a few times. The gene calls are TRBV19 and TRBJ2-2; D unresolved. Germline lookup yields CDR1 LNHDA and CDR2 SQIVND (reference sequence). Trimming stripped 6 bases from V and 1 base from J, with 6 bases between. The CDR3 contains 13 residues. CDR3 nucleotide sequence: TGTGCCAGTAGAATTAAGAACACCGGGGAGCTGTTTTTT. Translation: CASRIKNTGELFF. Full variable domain (remainder filled in from reference TRBV19 and TRBJ2-2): DGGITQSPKYLFRKEGQNVTLSCEQNLNHDAMYWYRQDPGQGLRLIYYSQIVNDFQKGDIAEGYSVSREKKESFPLTVTSAQKNPTAFYLCASRIKNTGELFFGEGSRLTVL.

V gene TRBV4-1 combines with J gene TRBJ2-5; D is unclear. Germline CDR1 is MGHRA and CDR2 is YSYEKL. V dropped 0 bases and J dropped 7 bases, with 9 bases sitting between them. The CDR3 contains 13 residues. CDR3 nucleotide sequence: TGCGCCAGCAGCCAAGATCCCCTCGGGACCCAGTACTTC. It codes for CASSQDPLGTQYF.

The chain recombines TRBV2 with TRBJ2-7, with D hard to call. The ends were cut back, 4 bases at V and 3 bases at J, with 7 bases in the middle. The CDR3 loop spans 12 amino acids. Germline values: CDR1 SNHLY, CDR2 FYNNEI. The CDR3 here is CASSAGFYEQYF. CDR3 nucleotides: TGTGCCAGCAGTGCAGGTTTCTACGAGCAGTACTTC.

This chain links TRBV5-1 with TRBJ2-5; D perhaps matches TRBD1 (6 bases). CDR1 and CDR2 from the germline V gene are SGHRS and YFSETQ. The CDR3 is 15 amino acids. Trimming removed 0 bases at V and 4 bases at J, with 13 bases between. CDR3 residues: CASSLASGDGETQYF. CDR3 DNA sequence: TGCGCCAGCAGCTTGGCTTCAGGGGATGGAGAGACCCAGTACTTC.

The chain joins TRBV11-3 to TRBJ2-7, with unresolved D. Trimming took off 5 bases at V and 4 bases at J, with 6 bases between the two ends. From germline, CDR1 is SGHNT and CDR2 YENEEA. This CDR3 spans 11 amino acids. The CDR3 here is CASSNLYEQYF. The CDR3 DNA sequence: TGTGCCAGCAGCAACCTATACGAGCAGTACTTC.

This clone came up once. This sequence joins TRBV6-6 and TRBJ1-5, with no clear D. The V end was cut by 8 bases, the J end by 4 bases, with 15 bases between. This CDR3 is built from 14 residues. CDR1 and CDR2 from the germline V gene are MNHNY and SVGAGI (reference sequence). DNA for the CDR3: TGTGCCAGCTCTCCTGCCCGGGAAAATCAGCCCCAGCATTTT. It yields the protein CASSPARENQPQHF.

The chain is built from TRBV19 and TRBJ1-2; D remains ambiguous. From germline, CDR1 is LNHDA and CDR2 SQIVND (reference sequence). This CDR3 has 14 residues. Trimming removed 5 bases at V and 5 bases at J, with 15 bases between. CDR3 residues: CASSPLIGDYGYTF. The CDR3 DNA follows: TGTGCCAGTAGTCCCCTTATAGGAGATTATGGCTACACCTTC.

The chain employs TRBV6-5 and TRBJ1-1, with a possible D match to TRBD1 (6 bases). The germline gives CDR1 MNHEY, CDR2 SVGAGI. This CDR3 has 14 amino acids. V was pared by 6 bases and J by 1 base, with 12 bases between. CDR3 protein: CASSRQVTNTEAFF. CDR3 coding DNA: TGTGCCAGCAGCCGACAGGTGACGAACACTGAAGCTTTCTTT.

V and J are TRBV7-8 and TRBJ2-1; 10 nucleotides match TRBD1. This CDR3 has 15 amino acids. CDR1 and CDR2 (germline): SGHVS, FQNEAQ. With V trimmed by 4 bases and J by 2 bases, 2 bases remained unmatched. CDR3: CASSSDRGPYNEQFF. The CDR3 DNA sequence: TGTGCCAGCAGCTCAGACAGGGGGCCCTACAATGAGCAGTTCTTC.

The chain employs TRBV19 and TRBJ2-4, with D uncertain. V was pared by 2 bases and J by 0 bases, with 17 bases between. CDR3 length: 18 residues. Germline lookup yields CDR1 LNHDA and CDR2 SQIVND (reference sequence). The CDR3 sequence: CASSISTPSVLAKNIQYF. In nucleotides, the CDR3 is TGTGCCAGTAGTATATCAACACCTTCTGTTTTAGCCAAAAACATTCAGTACTTC.

The chain joins TRBV3-1 (or the pseudogene TRBV3-2) to TRBJ1-1, with 8 bases matching TRBD1. CDR1 is LGHDT, CDR2 YNNKEL, per germline (reference sequence). The ends lost 4 bases at V and 4 bases at J; junction bases unmatched: 8. This CDR3 spans 15 amino acids. The CDR3 DNA sequence: TGTGCCAGCAGCCTGGGCAGGGGGCTTCGCACTGAAGCTTTCTTT. Translated: CASSLGRGLRTEAFF.

The chain uses TRBV7-6 and TRBJ1-4; D unresolved. Germline V gene sequence: CDR1 SGHVS, CDR2 FNYEAQ. Trimming removed 5 bases from V and 7 bases from J, with 14 bases in between. CDR3 length equals 14 residues. DNA for the CDR3: TGTGCCAGCAGCCTGAGTACGCTATTTGAAAAACTGTTTTTT. This codes for CASSLSTLFEKLFF.

The rearrangement joins TRBV2 to TRBJ2-5, with D possibly being TRBD2 (6 bases). V shed 7 bases and J shed 4 bases, with 16 bases lying between them. CDR1 is SNHLY and CDR2 is FYNNEI in the germline V gene. This CDR3 is built from 14 residues. The CDR3 DNA is TGTGCCAGCACCACTCAACTCGGGGGAGAGACCCAGTACTTC. Protein product: CASTTQLGGETQYF.

The rearrangement joins TRBV25-1 to TRBJ2-3; 9 bases align to TRBD1. CDR3 length: 14 residues. CDR1 is MGHDK and CDR2 is SYGVNS in the germline V gene. V lost 6 bases, J lost 2 bases, and 3 bases stayed unmatched. The CDR3 reads CASSRTGATDTQYF. CDR3 DNA sequence: TGTGCCAGCAGCAGGACAGGGGCCACAGATACGCAGTATTTT.

The V and J genes are TRBV19 and TRBJ1-3; D may be TRBD1 (5 bases). This CDR3 has 14 residues. Germline V gene data show CDR1 as LNHDA and CDR2 as SQIVND (reference sequence). Trimming removed 7 bases from V and 2 bases from J, with 12 bases in between. CDR3 residues: CASMRGGAGNTIYF. The CDR3 DNA follows: TGTGCCAGTATGAGGGGAGGGGCTGGAAACACCATATATTTT.